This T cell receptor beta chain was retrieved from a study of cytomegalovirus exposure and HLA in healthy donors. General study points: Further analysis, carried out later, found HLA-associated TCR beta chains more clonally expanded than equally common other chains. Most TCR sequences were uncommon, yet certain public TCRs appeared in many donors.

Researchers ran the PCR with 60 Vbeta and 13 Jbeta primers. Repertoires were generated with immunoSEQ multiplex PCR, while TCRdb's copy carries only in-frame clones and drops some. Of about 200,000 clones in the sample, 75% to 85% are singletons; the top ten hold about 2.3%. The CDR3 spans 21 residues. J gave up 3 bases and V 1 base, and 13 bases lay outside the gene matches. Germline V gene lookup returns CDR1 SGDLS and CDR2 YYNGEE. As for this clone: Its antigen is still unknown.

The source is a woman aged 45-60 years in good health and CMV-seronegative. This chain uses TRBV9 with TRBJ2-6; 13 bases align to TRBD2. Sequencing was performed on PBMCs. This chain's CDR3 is CASSVSLRSGTSGNGANVLTF. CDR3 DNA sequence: TGTGCCAGCAGCGTATCCCTTCGTTCCGGGACTAGCGGGAATGGGGCCAACGTCCTGACTTTC.